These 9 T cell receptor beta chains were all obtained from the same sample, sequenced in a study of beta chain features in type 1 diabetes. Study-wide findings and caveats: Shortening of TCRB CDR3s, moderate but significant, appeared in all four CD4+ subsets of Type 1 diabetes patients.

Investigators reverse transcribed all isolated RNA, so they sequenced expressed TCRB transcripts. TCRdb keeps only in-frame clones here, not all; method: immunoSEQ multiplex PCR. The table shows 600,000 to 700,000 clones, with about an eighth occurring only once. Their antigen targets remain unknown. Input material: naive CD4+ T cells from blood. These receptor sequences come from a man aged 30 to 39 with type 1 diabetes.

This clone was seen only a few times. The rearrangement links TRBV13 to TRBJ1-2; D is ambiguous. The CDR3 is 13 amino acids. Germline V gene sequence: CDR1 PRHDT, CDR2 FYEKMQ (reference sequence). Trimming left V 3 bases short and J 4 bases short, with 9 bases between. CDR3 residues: CASSLADSYGYTF. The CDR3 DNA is TGTGCCAGCAGCTTGGCAGATAGCTATGGCTACACCTTC.

In DNA form, the CDR3 reads TGTGCCAGCAGCTCCAGGACGGGGGACACTGAAGCTTTCTTT. Translated: CASSSRTGDTEAFF. This chain joins TRBV7-9 and TRBJ1-1; weak D call: TRBD1 (5 bases). V was shortened by 4 bases and J by 3 bases, with 12 bases between the two germline ends. CDR3 length equals 14 residues. Germline V lookup: CDR1 SEHNR, CDR2 FQNEAQ (reference sequence).

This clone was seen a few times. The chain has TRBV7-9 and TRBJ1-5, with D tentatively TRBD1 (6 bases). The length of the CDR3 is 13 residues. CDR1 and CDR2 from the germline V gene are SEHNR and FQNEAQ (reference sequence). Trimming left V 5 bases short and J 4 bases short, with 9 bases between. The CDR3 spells CASSVTGNQPQHF. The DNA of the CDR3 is TGTGCCAGCAGCGTGACAGGAAATCAGCCCCAGCATTTT.

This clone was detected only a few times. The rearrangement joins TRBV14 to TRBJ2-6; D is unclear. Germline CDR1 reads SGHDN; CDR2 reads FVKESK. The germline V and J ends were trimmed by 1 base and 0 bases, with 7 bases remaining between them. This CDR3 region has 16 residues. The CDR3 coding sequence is TGTGCCAGCAGCCAAGTGGTGCTCTCTGGGGCCAACGTCCTGACTTTC. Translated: CASSQVVLSGANVLTF. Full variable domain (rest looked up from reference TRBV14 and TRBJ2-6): EAGVTQFPSHSVIEKGQTVTLRCDPISGHDNLYWYRRVMGKEIKFLLHFVKESKQDESGMPNNRFLAERTGGTYSTLKVQPAELEDSGVYFCASSQVVLSGANVLTFGAGSRLTVL.

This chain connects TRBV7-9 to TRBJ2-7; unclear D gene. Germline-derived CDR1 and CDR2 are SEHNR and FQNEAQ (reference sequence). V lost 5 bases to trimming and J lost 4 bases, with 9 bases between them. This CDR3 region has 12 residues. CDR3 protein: CASSRLDYEQYF. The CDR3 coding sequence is TGTGCCAGCAGCCGTTTGGATTACGAGCAGTACTTC.

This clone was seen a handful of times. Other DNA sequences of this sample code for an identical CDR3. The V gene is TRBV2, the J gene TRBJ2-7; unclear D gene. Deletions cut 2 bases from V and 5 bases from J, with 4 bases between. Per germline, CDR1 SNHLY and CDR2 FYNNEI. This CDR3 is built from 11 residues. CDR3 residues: CASSERDEQYF. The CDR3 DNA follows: TGTGCCAGCAGTGAAAGGGACGAGCAGTACTTC.

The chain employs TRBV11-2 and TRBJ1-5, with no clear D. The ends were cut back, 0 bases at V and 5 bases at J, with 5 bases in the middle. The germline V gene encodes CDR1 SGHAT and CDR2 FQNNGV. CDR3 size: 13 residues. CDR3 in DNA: TGTGCCAGCAGCTTAGACGCGGATCAGCCCCAGCATTTT. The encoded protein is CASSLDADQPQHF.

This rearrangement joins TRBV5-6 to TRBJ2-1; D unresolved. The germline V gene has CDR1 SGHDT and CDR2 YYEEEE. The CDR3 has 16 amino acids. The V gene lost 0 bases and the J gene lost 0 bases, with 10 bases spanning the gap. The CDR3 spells CASSLARMGSYNEQFF. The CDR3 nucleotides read TGTGCCAGCAGCTTGGCCAGAATGGGCTCCTACAATGAGCAGTTCTTC. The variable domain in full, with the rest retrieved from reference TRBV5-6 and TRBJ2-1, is DAGVTQSPTHLIKTRGQQVTLRCSPKSGHDTVSWYQQALGQGPQFIFQYYEEEERQRGNFPDRFSGHQFPNYSSELNVNALLLGDSALYLCASSLARMGSYNEQFFGPGTRLTVL.

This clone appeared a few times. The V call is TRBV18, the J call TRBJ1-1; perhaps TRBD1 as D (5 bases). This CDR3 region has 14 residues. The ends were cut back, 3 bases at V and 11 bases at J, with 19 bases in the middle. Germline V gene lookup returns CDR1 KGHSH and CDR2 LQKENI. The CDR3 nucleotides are TGTGCCAGCTCACCGGTGGGGGAGAGCGCGGCCGCTTTCTTT. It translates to CASSPVGESAAAFF.